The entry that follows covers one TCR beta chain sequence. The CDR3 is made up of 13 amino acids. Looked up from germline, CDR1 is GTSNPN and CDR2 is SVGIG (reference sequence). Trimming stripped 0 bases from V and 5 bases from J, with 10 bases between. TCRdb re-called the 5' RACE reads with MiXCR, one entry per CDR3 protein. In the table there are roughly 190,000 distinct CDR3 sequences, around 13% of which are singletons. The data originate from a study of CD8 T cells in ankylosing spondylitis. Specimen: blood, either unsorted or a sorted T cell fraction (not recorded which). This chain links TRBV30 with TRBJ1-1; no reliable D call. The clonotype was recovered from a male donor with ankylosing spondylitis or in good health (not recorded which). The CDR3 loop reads CAWSVLEGTEAFF. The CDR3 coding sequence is TGTGCCTGGAGTGTCCTCGAGGGAACTGAAGCTTTCTTT.